The next 24 T cell receptor beta chains were all read from a single sample in a study of T cells in localized non-small cell lung cancer. Sequencing used immunoSEQ multiplex PCR; TCRdb keeps in-frame clones, though not all of them. The sample lists about 70,000 clones, roughly nine tenths occurring once. This specimen consisted of peripheral blood, obtained before any cancer treatment. The receptor set was obtained from an older male donor with stage III squamous cell lung carcinoma.

The J gene is TRBJ2-2, the V gene TRBV5-1; D ambiguous. The CDR3 loop spans 15 amino acids. V gave up 4 bases and J gave up 7 bases, with 17 bases separating them. Germline CDR1 reads SGHRS; CDR2 reads YFSETQ. Here the CDR3 DNA reads TGCGCCAGCAGCGGCGCTCTTGGTGACATCGGGGAGCTGTTTTTT. Its translation is CASSGALGDIGELFF.

The rearrangement joins TRBV5-1 to TRBJ1-4, with a possible D match to TRBD1 (6 bases). Germline V lookup: CDR1 SGHRS, CDR2 YFSETQ. V lost 0 bases and J lost 8, with 14 bases in between. This CDR3 spans 15 amino acids. The DNA for the CDR3 is TGCGCCAGCAGCTTGGCAGGGGCGAGGGACGAAAAACTGTTTTTT. The encoded protein is CASSLAGARDEKLFF.

The rearrangement links TRBV19 to TRBJ1-1; tentative D call: TRBD1 (5 bases). The V end lost 7 bases, the J end lost 10 bases, and 19 bases lay between the germline ends. Germline CDR1 and CDR2: LNHDA and SQIVND (reference sequence). This CDR3 spans 13 amino acids. The CDR3 here is CASKSRDFLVAFF. The CDR3 nucleotides are TGTGCCAGTAAGAGCCGGGACTTCCTCGTAGCTTTCTTT.

This chain links TRBV7-9 with TRBJ1-2; D remains unclear. CDR1 and CDR2 from the germline V gene are SEHNR and FQNEAQ (reference sequence). Trimming removed 5 bases from V and 0 bases from J, with 22 bases in between. CDR3 size: 18 residues. CDR3 in DNA: TGTGCCAGCAGCCGCGGGCTCAGGACCGACTTAGCTAACTATGGCTACACCTTC. Protein: CASSRGLRTDLANYGYTF.

The V call is TRBV19, the J call TRBJ2-7; TRBD1 matches at 9 bases. This CDR3 comprises 15 residues. Germline CDR1 LNHDA, CDR2 SQIVND (reference sequence). With V trimmed by 7 bases and J by 5 bases, 12 bases remained unmatched. DNA of the CDR3: TGTGCCAGTACCCTCTCCCGGGACAGGGTTAACGAGCAGTACTTC. The encoded protein is CASTLSRDRVNEQYF.

This chain connects TRBV9 to TRBJ2-2; D gene uncertain. The CDR3 covers 12 residues. Trimming removed 3 bases at V and 4 bases at J, with 4 bases between. Per the germline V gene, CDR1 is SGDLS and CDR2 is YYNGEE. The CDR3 nucleotides are TGTGCCAGCAGCGGGGTCACCGGGGAGCTGTTTTTT. Its translation: CASSGVTGELFF.

The chain recombines TRBV7-9 with TRBJ2-2; D unclear. Trimming cost V 3 bases and J 4 bases, with 12 bases left between them. This CDR3 region has 15 residues. The germline V gene encodes CDR1 SEHNR and CDR2 FQNEAQ (reference sequence). For the CDR3, the DNA is TGTGCCAGCAGCTTCGGGTCCGCAGGCACCGGGGAGCTGTTTTTT. It specifies CASSFGSAGTGELFF.

The CDR3 sequence: CASLTNNQPQHF. CDR3 nucleotides: TGTGCCAGCTTGACGAACAATCAGCCCCAGCATTTT. J is TRBJ1-5 and V is TRBV28; D call uncertain. Germline values: CDR1 MDHEN, CDR2 SYDVKM. The CDR3 consists of 12 residues. V was trimmed by 8 bases and J by 3 bases, leaving 8 bases between them.

This chain uses TRBV11-2 with TRBJ2-7, with 7 bases matching TRBD1. J lost 3 bases, V lost 1 base, and 3 bases had no gene match. Germline assignment: CDR1 SGHAT and CDR2 FQNNGV. CDR3 length: 14 residues. CDR3 in DNA: TGTGCCAGCAGCTTAGGGGCAGGGGGCTACGAGCAGTACTTC. Protein sequence: CASSLGAGGYEQYF.

The chain links TRBV7-9 to TRBJ1-6, with TRBD1 matching over 9 bases. The germline V gene has CDR1 SEHNR and CDR2 FQNEAQ (reference sequence). V lost 6 bases, J lost 7 bases, and 4 bases stayed unmatched. The CDR3 loop spans 14 amino acids. DNA of the CDR3: TGTGCCAGCAGTCAGGGACAGGGCAATTCACCCCTCCACTTT. Protein: CASSQGQGNSPLHF.

This clone was counted many times. The V gene is TRBV7-2, the J gene TRBJ1-6, with TRBD1 matching over 10 bases. From germline, CDR1 is SGHTA and CDR2 FQGNSA. The ends lost 2 bases at V and 8 bases at J; junction bases unmatched: 6. This CDR3 spans 16 amino acids. CDR3 nucleotide sequence: TGTGCCAGCAGCTTATTGGCGGGACAGGGGTATTCACCCCTCCACTTT. It translates to CASSLLAGQGYSPLHF.

The V gene is TRBV5-1, the J gene TRBJ2-3, with 9 bases aligning to TRBD2. Germline values: CDR1 SGHRS, CDR2 YFSETQ. The CDR3 consists of 14 residues. With V trimmed by 5 bases and J by 6 bases, 7 bases remained unmatched. The CDR3 DNA sequence: TGCGCCAGCAGTCCGGGACTAGCCGTTGATACGCAGTATTTT. Amino acids: CASSPGLAVDTQYF.

This clone was recorded once. V and J are TRBV6-1 and TRBJ2-3, with D possibly TRBD1 on 5 matching bases. Germline V lookup: CDR1 MNHNS, CDR2 SASEGT. V was trimmed by 6 bases and J by 2 bases, leaving 15 bases between them. This CDR3 is 15 amino acids long. The CDR3 coding sequence is TGTGCCAGCAGGACGACAGTCTCCTACACAGATACGCAGTATTTT. This translates into CASRTTVSYTDTQYF.

The rearrangement joins TRBV14 to TRBJ2-5; weak D call: TRBD2 (6 bases). The CDR3 sequence is 15 residues long. Germline CDR1 reads SGHDN; CDR2 reads FVKESK. Trimming removed 1 base at V and 7 bases at J, with 16 bases between. The CDR3, as DNA: TGTGCCAGCAGCCAAGGGAGGGCAGGGCCACGGACCCAGTACTTC. Its protein product is CASSQGRAGPRTQYF.

This chain connects TRBV5-4 to TRBJ1-1, with 9 bases fitting TRBD1. Germline CDR1 SGHNT, CDR2 YYREEE (reference sequence). Trimming cost V 4 bases and J 4 bases; bases outside gene matches: 8. The CDR3 is 15 residues long. Here the CDR3 DNA reads TGTGCCAGCAGCCCGCGGACAGGGGAGTCCACTGAAGCTTTCTTT. Translating gives CASSPRTGESTEAFF.

The sample holds a few counts of this clone. This chain uses TRBV2 with TRBJ1-1, with D perhaps TRBD1 (6 bases). V was clipped by 3 bases and J by 5 bases, with 13 bases between them. Germline CDR1 reads SNHLY; CDR2 reads FYNNEI. The CDR3 is 14 residues long. Here the CDR3 DNA reads TGTGCCAGCAGTGAGGATACAGGGCGAACTGAAGCTTTCTTT. The encoded protein is CASSEDTGRTEAFF.

The chain has TRBV6-6 and TRBJ1-5; TRBD1 is a possible D gene (5 bases). Trimming cost V 3 bases and J 7 bases, with 16 bases left between them. The CDR3 covers 15 residues. CDR1 MNHNY and CDR2 SVGAGI come from the germline V gene (reference sequence). The CDR3 region is CASSYAGTRDQPQHF. The CDR3 DNA reads TGTGCCAGCAGTTATGCCGGGACTAGAGACCAGCCCCAGCATTTT.

The V gene is TRBV6-1, the J gene TRBJ2-4, with D possibly TRBD2 on 5 matching bases. The CDR3 runs to 16 residues. The germline V gene encodes CDR1 MNHNS and CDR2 SASEGT. The ends were cut back, 1 base at V and 6 bases at J, with 16 bases in the middle. As DNA, the CDR3 is TGTGCCAGCAGTGAAGGGGCGGCGTATCGGGGAAACATTCAGTACTTC. This codes for CASSEGAAYRGNIQYF.

This rearrangement joins TRBV7-2 to TRBJ2-7, with 12 bases lining up with TRBD2. This CDR3 is 16 amino acids long. Germline V gene sequence: CDR1 SGHTA, CDR2 FQGNSA. V lost 6 bases and J lost 4; bases outside the gene matches: 10. The CDR3 sequence: CASRKQSSGGVYEQYF. The CDR3 region has the DNA TGTGCCAGCAGGAAGCAGTCTAGCGGGGGGGTTTACGAGCAGTACTTC.

J is TRBJ2-3 and V is TRBV19; weak D call: TRBD1 (5 bases). The V gene's germline CDR1 is LNHDA and CDR2 SQIVND (reference sequence). V lost 11 bases, J lost 2 bases, and 23 bases lay in between. There are 16 residues in the CDR3. The CDR3 is CASHGQVRGHTDTQYF. The CDR3 coding sequence is TGTGCCTCCCATGGGCAGGTTAGGGGTCACACAGATACGCAGTATTTT.

This clone was observed once. The V and J genes are TRBV28 and TRBJ2-7; D gene unclear. V was shortened by 1 base and J by 2 bases, with 6 bases between the two germline ends. The V gene's germline CDR1 is MDHEN and CDR2 SYDVKM. This CDR3 has 13 residues. The CDR3 protein is CASSLSGPYEQYV. CDR3 DNA: TGTGCCAGCAGTTTATCGGGCCCCTACGAGCAGTACGTC.

The V and J genes are TRBV5-1 and TRBJ2-2; D may be TRBD2 (7 bases). Trimming stripped 7 bases from V and 5 bases from J, with 18 bases between. Looked up from germline, CDR1 is SGHRS and CDR2 is YFSETQ. This CDR3 is 15 amino acids long. In DNA form, the CDR3 reads TGCGCCAGCTCACGGGGGGCGCCGAGAACCGGGGAGCTGTTTTTT. Translating gives CASSRGAPRTGELFF. Full variable domain (rest looked up from reference TRBV5-1 and TRBJ2-2): KAGVTQTPRYLIKTRGQQVTLSCSPISGHRSVSWYQQTPGQGLQFLFEYFSETQRNKGNFPGRFSGRQFSNSRSEMNVSTLELGDSALYLCASSRGAPRTGELFFGEGSRLTVL.

This chain joins TRBV11-2 and TRBJ1-3; D is undetermined. Germline V gene data show CDR1 as SGHAT and CDR2 as FQNNGV. Trimming stripped 4 bases from V and 4 bases from J, with 8 bases between. This CDR3 is 13 amino acids long. The CDR3 loop is CASSSLVGNTIYF. CDR3 bases: TGTGCCAGCAGCTCTCTGGTGGGAAACACCATATATTTT.

There are a few counts of this clone. V gene TRBV19 combines with J gene TRBJ1-4, with a tentative D call TRBD1 (5 bases). Trimming shortened V by 6 bases and J by 11 bases, and 19 bases separated the two germline ends. The CDR3 contains 14 residues. Germline V lookup: CDR1 LNHDA, CDR2 SQIVND (reference sequence). CDR3 residues: CASSPTSGTGKLFF. CDR3 bases: TGTGCCAGTAGCCCTACGTCCGGGACGGGGAAACTGTTTTTT.